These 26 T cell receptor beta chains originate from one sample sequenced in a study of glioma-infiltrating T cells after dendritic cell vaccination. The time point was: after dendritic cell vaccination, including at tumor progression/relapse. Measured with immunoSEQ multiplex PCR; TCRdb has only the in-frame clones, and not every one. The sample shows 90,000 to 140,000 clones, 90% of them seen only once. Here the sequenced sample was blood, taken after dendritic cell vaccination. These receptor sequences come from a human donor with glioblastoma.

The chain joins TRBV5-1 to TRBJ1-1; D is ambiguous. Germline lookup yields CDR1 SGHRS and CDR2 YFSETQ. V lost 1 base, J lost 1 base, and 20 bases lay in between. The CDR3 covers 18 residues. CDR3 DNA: TGCGCCAGCAGCTTGAAAATGCACGGGGATCCGCGGAACACTGAAGCTTTCTTT. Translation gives CASSLKMHGDPRNTEAFF.

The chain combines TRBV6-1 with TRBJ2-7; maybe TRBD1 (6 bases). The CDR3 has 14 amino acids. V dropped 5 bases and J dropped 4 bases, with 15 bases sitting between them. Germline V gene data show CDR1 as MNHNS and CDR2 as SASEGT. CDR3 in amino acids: CASSFLGQGYEQYF. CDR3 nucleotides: TGTGCCAGCAGTTTCCTAGGGCAGGGGTACGAGCAGTACTTC.

The chain's CDR3 is CASSEGSISGRHSGELFF. In DNA, the CDR3 is TGTGCCAGCAGCGAGGGGAGTATTAGCGGGAGGCATAGCGGGGAGCTGTTTTTT. The chain couples TRBV7-9 to TRBJ2-2; TRBD2 agrees at 10 bases. V was clipped by 5 bases and J by 7 bases; unmatched bases: 16. Per germline, CDR1 SEHNR and CDR2 FQNEAQ (reference sequence). CDR3 size: 18 residues.

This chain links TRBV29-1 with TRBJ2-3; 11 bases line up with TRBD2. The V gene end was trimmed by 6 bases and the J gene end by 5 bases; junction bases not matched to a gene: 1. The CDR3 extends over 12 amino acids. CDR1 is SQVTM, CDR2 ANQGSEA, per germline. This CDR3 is CSVGTSGDTQYF. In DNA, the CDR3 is TGCAGCGTCGGGACTAGCGGAGATACGCAGTATTTT.

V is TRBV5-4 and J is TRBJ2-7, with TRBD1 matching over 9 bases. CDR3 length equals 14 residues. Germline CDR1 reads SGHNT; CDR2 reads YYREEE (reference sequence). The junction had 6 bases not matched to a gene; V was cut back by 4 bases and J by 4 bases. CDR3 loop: CASSPRQGVYEQYF. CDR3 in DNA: TGTGCCAGCAGCCCCCGACAGGGGGTTTACGAGCAGTACTTC.

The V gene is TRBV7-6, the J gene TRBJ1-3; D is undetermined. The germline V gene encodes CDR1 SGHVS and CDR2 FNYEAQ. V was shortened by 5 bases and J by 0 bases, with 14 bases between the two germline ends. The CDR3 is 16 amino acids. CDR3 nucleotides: TGTGCCAGCAGCGATCCTCCCCGGGACTCTGGAAACACCATATATTTT. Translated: CASSDPPRDSGNTIYF.

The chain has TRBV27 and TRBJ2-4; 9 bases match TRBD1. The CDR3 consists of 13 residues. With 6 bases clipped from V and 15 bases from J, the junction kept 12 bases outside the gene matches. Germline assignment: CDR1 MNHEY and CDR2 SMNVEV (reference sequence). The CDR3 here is CASRQGAFGPPYF. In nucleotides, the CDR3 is TGTGCCAGCAGACAGGGGGCATTCGGACCACCGTACTTC.

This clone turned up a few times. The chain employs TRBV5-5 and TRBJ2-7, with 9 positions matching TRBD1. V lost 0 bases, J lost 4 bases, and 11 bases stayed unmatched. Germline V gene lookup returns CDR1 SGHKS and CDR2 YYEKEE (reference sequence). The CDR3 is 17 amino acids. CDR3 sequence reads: CASSLGPPGTGIYEQYF. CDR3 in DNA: TGTGCCAGCAGCTTGGGTCCTCCCGGGACAGGGATTTACGAGCAGTACTTC.

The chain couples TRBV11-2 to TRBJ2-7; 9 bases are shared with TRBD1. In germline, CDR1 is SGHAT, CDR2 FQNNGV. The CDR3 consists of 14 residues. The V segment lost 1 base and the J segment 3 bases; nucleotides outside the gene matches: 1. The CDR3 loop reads CASSLVGQGYEQYF. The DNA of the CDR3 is TGTGCCAGCAGCTTAGTGGGACAGGGCTACGAGCAGTACTTC.

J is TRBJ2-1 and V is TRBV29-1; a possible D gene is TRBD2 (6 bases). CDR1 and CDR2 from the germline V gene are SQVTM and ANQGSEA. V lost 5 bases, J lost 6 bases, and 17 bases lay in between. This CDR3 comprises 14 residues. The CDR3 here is CSVSGAIGGNEQFF. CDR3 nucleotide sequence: TGCAGCGTTTCCGGGGCTATCGGGGGCAATGAGCAGTTCTTC.

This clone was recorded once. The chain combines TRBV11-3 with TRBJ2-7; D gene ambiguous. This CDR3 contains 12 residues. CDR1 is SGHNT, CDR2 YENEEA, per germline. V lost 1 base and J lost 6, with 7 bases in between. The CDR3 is CASSLGGGEQYF. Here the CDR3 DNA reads TGTGCCAGCAGCTTAGGCGGCGGCGAGCAGTACTTC.

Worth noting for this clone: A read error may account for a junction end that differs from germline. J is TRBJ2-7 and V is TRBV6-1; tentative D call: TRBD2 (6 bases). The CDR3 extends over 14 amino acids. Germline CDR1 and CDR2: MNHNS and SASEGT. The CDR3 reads CASSERTEGGEQCF. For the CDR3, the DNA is TGTGCCAGCAGTGAAAGGACGGAGGGAGGCGAGCAGTGCTTC.

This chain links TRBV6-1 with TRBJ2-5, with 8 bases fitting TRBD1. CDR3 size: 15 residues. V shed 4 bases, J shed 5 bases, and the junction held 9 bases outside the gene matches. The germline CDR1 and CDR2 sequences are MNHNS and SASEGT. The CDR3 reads CASSVRQGTAETQYF. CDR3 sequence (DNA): TGTGCCAGCAGTGTCCGACAGGGGACTGCGGAGACCCAGTACTTC.

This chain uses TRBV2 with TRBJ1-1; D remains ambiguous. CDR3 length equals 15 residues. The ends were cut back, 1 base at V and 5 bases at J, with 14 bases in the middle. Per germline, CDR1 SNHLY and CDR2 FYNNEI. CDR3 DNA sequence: TGTGCCAGCAGTGAAGTTCCCCGAGGGCGGACTGAAGCTTTCTTT. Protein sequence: CASSEVPRGRTEAFF.

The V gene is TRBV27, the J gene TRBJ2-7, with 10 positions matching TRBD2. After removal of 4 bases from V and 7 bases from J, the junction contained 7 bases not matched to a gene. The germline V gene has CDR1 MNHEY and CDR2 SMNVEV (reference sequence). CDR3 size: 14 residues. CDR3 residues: CASSSPGLAKEQYF. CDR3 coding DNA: TGTGCCAGCAGTTCGCCGGGACTAGCGAAAGAGCAGTACTTC.

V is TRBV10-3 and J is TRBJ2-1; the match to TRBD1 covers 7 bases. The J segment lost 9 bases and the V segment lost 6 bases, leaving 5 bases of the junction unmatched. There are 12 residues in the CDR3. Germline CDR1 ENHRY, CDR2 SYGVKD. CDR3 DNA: TGTGCCATCAGCGGGACAGCCCCTGAGCAGTTCTTC. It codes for CAISGTAPEQFF.

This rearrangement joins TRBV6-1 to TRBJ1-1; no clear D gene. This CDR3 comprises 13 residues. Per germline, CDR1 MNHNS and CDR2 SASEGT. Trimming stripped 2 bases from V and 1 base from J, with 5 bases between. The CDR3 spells CASSEIENTEAFF. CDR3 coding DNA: TGTGCCAGCAGTGAAATAGAGAACACTGAAGCTTTCTTT.

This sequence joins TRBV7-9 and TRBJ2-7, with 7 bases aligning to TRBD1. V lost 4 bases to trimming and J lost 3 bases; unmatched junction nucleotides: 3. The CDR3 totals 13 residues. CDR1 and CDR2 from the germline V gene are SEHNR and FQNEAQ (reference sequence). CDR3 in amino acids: CASSSGQNYEQYF. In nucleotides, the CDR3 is TGTGCCAGCAGCTCGGGACAGAACTACGAGCAGTACTTC.

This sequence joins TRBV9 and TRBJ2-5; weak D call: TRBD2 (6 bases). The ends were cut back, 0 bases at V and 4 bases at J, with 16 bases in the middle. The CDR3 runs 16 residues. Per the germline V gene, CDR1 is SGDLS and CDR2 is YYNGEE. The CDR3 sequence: CASSVAGSQGGETQYF. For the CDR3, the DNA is TGTGCCAGCAGCGTAGCTGGGAGCCAGGGAGGAGAGACCCAGTACTTC.

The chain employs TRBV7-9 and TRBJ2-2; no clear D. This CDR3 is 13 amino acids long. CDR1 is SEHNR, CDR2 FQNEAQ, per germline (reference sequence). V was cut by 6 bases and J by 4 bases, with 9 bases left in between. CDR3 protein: CASSYSSTGELFF. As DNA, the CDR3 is TGTGCCAGCAGTTATTCTAGCACCGGGGAGCTGTTTTTT. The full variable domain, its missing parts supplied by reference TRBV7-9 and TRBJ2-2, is DTGVSQNPRHKITKRGQNVTFRCDPISEHNRLYWYRQTLGQGPEFLTYFQNEAQLEKSRLLSDRFSAERPKGSFSTLEIQRTEQGDSAMYLCASSYSSTGELFFGEGSRLTVL.

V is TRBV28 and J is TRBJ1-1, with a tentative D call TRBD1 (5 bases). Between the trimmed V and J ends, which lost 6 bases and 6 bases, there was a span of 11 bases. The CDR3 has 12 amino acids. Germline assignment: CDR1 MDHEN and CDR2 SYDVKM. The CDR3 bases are TGTGCCAGCAGACTCTCAGGGCCTGAAGCTTTCTTT. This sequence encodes CASRLSGPEAFF.

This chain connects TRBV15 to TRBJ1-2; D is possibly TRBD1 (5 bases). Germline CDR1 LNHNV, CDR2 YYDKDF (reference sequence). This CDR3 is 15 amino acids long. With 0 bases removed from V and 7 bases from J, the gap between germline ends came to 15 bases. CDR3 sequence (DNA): TGTGCCACCAGCAGAGAGGGGGGTACCCTCGGTGGCTACACCTTC. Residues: CATSREGGTLGGYTF.

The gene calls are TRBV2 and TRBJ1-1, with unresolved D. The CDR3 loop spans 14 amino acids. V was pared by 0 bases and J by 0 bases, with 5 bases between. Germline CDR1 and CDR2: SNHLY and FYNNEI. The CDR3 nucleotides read TGTGCCAGCAGTGAAGCGCAGATGAACACTGAAGCTTTCTTT. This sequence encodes CASSEAQMNTEAFF.

The CDR3 is CAGREGTGELFF. The CDR3 DNA is TGCGCCGGTCGGGAAGGCACCGGGGAGCTGTTTTTT. J is TRBJ2-2 and V is TRBV5-1; TRBD2 might be the D (5 bases). The ends were cut back, 10 bases at V and 4 bases at J, with 11 bases in the middle. This CDR3 comprises 12 residues. Germline V CDR1 and CDR2: SGHRS, YFSETQ.

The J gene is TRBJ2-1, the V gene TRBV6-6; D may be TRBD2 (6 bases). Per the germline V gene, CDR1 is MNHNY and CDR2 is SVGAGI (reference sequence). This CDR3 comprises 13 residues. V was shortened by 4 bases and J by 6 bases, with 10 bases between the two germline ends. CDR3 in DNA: TGTGCCAGCAGTTTGCCAGCGGGCAATGAGCAGTTCTTC. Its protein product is CASSLPAGNEQFF.

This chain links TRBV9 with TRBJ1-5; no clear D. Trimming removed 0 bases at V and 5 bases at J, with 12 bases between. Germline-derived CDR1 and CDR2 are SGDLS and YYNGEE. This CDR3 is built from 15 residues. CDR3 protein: CASSVAGGLDQPQHF. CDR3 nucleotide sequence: TGTGCCAGCAGCGTAGCTGGTGGGCTCGATCAGCCCCAGCATTTT.